This T cell receptor beta chain stems from a study of T cell repertoires in cytomegalovirus infection. The wider study: Public signatures in TCR beta pointed to CMV infection and matching HLA type. The study, taken as a whole, reports: There were HLA-C-restricted CMV-specific TCR beta clonotypes dominating the ex vivo response. CMV carriers having the relevant HLA were flagged by cumulative public TCR beta family frequency.

Germline lookup yields CDR1 SGHNT and CDR2 YYREEE (reference sequence). This CDR3 has 15 residues. TCRdb re-analysed the reads in MiXCR, keeping a single row per CDR3 protein. There are 400,000 or so distinct CDR3 sequences in the sample; roughly 30% occur only once, and roughly an eighth lies in the top ten. About this clonotype itself: Antigen unknown. The germline gene is not matched at one end of the junction; a read error may be the cause.

The receptor was derived from a human donor in good health (CMV status not recorded). Some clones in this sample may be carry-over from other donors' samples. Sequenced sample: PBMCs. J is TRBJ2-1 and V is TRBV5-4; a possible D gene is TRBD2 (6 bases). The CDR3 DNA sequence: TGTGACAGCAGCTTGGATCAGCGGGTGGGCAATGAGCAGTTCTTC. Protein: CDSSLDQRVGNEQFF.